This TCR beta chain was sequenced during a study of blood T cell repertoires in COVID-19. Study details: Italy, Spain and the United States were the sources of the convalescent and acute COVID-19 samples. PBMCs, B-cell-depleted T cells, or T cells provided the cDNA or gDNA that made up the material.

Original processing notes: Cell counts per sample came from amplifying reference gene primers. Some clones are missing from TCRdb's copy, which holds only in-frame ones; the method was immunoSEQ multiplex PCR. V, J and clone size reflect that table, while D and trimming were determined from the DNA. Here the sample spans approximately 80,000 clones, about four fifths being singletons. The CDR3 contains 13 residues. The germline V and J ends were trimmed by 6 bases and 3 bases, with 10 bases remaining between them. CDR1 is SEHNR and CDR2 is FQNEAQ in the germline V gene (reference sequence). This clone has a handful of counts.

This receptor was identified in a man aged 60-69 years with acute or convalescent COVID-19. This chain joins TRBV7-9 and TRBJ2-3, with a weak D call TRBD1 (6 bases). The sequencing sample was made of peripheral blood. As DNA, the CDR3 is TGTGCCAGCAGTCGGACAGCGACAGATACGCAGTATTTT. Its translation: CASSRTATDTQYF. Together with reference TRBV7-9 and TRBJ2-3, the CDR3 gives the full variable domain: DTGVSQNPRHKITKRGQNVTFRCDPISEHNRLYWYRQTLGQGPEFLTYFQNEAQLEKSRLLSDRFSAERPKGSFSTLEIQRTEQGDSAMYLCASSRTATDTQYFGPGTRLTVL.